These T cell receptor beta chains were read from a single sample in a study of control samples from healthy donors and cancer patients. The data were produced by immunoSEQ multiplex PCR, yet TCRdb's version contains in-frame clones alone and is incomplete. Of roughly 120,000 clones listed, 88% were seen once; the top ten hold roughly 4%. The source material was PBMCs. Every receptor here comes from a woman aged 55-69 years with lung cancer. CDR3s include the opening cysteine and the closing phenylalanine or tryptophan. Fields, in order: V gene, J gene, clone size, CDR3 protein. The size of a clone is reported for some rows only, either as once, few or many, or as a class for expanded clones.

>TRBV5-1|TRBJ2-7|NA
CASSLVGFLRETPSEQYF
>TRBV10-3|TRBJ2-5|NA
CAISPSAQGSETQYF
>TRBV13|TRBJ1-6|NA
CASSLGLNSPLHF
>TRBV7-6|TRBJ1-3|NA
CASSQGAGDSGNTIYF
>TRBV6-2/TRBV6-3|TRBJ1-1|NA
CASSSMDRGTEAFF
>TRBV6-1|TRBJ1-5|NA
CASSDLRVQPQHF
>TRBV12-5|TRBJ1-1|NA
CASGLRTIQGRRNTEAFF
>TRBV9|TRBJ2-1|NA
CASSTRLAGGYEQFF
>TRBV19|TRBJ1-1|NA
CASSPGQANTEAFF
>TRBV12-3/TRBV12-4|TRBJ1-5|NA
CTSSYGSNQPQHF
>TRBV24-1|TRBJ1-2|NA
CATPAANYGYTF
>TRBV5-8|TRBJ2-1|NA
CASSLALTSEQFF
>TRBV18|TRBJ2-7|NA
CASSLRDDSEQYF
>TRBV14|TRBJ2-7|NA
CASSHLQGAVGYEQYF
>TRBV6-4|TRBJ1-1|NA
CASSANLNTEAFF
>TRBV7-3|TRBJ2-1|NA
CASTPGTSGINEQFF
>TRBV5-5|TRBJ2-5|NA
CASSLVTGGRETQYF
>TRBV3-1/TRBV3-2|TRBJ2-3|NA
CASSQTRTDTQYF
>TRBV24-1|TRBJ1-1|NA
CATSDITAGEAFF
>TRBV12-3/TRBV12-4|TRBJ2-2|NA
CASTFGGAGELFF
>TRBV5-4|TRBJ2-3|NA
CASSLGRRGWTDTQYF
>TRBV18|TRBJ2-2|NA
CASSSQGIPNTGELFF
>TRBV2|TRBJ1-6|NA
CASSEETGDSPLHF
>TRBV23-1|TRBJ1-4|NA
CASSQSKGRVRWDEKLFF
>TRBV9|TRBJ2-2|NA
CASSATRADGELFF
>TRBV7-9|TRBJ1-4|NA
CASSEGQGARNEKLFF
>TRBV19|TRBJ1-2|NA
CASNSRQRGNYGYTF
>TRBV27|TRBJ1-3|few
CASKRGLTGNTIYF
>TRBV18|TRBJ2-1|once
CASSPQGADEQFF
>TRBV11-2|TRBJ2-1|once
CASSLVDGSGILF
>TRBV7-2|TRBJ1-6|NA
CASSWAENSPLHF
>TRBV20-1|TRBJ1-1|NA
CSASLGRGTEAFF
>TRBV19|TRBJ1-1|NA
CASSILGGTEAFF
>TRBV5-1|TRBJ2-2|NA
CASSFNTGASNTGELFF
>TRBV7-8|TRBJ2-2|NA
CASSLWGRGGTGELFF
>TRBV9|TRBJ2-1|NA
CASSAQGSGEQFF
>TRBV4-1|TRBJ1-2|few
CATAFTPGLGYGYTF
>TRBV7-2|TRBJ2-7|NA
CASSLVGREGEQYF
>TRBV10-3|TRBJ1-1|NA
CAISVRQNTEAFF
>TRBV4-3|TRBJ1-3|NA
CASCPDSSSGNTIYF
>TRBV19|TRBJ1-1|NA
CASTSGTGLGENTEAFF
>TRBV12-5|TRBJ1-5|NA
CASGLVIQGRNQPQHF
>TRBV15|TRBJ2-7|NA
CATSRESGGIYEQYF
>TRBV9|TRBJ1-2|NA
CASSVGTKAPVNYGYTF
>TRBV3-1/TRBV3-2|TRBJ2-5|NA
CASSQVGLQETQYF
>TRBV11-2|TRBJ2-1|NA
CASSGRLAGVSSGEQFF
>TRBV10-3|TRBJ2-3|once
CATPTSGRAGGTDTQYF
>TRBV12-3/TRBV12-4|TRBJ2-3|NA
CASRPQSDTQYF